This T cell receptor (beta chain) was sequenced for a study of human T cells and chemical hapten exposure. Study-level information: Per-sample TCR yield variation was attributed mainly to small pooled library volume differences. General study points: Expanded TCRs clustered into significantly more large CDR3 similarity groups than controls, the analysis revealed.

Time point: patch test 3, about 24 weeks after DPC sensitization. Stated treatment: therapeutic diphenylcyclopropenone sensitization with weekly scalp DPC. Via MiXCR, TCRdb re-called the RACE reads, giving one row per CDR3 protein. The table includes 190,000 or so distinct CDR3 sequences, around 25% detected once. As for this clonotype: Its antigen is currently unknown.

The origin of this receptor is a woman aged 40-49 years with alopecia areata. Some clones in this sample may be carry-over from other donors' samples. Sequenced here: whole blood, sampled in connection with sensitization to the hapten diphenylcyclopropenone (DPC).

CDR3 bases: TGTGCCAGCAGTTTGGGAGGGACTAACTACGAGCAGTACTTC. It yields the protein CASSLGGTNYEQYF. This chain connects TRBV28 to TRBJ2-7; TRBD2 matches 7 bases. CDR3 size: 14 residues. Germline V gene lookup returns CDR1 MDHEN and CDR2 SYDVKM. The junction had 5 bases not matched to a gene; V was cut back by 3 bases and J by 3 bases.